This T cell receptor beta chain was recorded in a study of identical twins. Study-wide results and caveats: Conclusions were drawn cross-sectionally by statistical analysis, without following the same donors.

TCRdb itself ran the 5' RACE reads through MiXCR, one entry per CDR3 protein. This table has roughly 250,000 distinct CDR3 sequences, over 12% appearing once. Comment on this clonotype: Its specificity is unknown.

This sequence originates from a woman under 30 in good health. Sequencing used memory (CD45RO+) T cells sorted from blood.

DNA of the CDR3: TGTGCCACCGGTTTGTCTGGGGCCAACGTCCTGACTTTC. It encodes CATGLSGANVLTF. The V and J genes are TRBV6-2 or TRBV6-3 and TRBJ2-6; D ambiguous. The CDR3 runs to 13 residues. Trimming took 10 bases from V and 1 from J, leaving 8 bases between them. Germline V lookup: CDR1 MNHEY, CDR2 SVGEGT.